The present TCR beta chain was sequenced within a study of T-cell reconstitution after alpha-beta-depleted transplantation in children. Unique molecular identifiers were built into the TCRbeta library. TCRdb reprocessed the PCR reads via MiXCR and lists one record per CDR3 protein. The sample has about 600,000 distinct CDR3 sequences, roughly 23% seen once. The CDR3 has 14 residues. V was cut by 0 bases and J by 7 bases, with 10 bases left in between. Germline V gives CDR1 LGHDT, CDR2 YNNKEL (reference sequence). There are a few counts of this clonotype. This TCR came from a boy younger than two who had a stem cell transplant for acute myeloid leukemia, so the T cells may come from the graft donor. The sample consisted of PBMCs, mostly from graft donor cells, taken 360 days after TCRalphabeta/CD19-depleted stem cell transplant. The chain recombines TRBV3-1 with TRBJ1-5; D remains ambiguous. The CDR3 sequence is CASSQELLIQPQHF. CDR3 sequence (DNA): TGTGCCAGCAGCCAAGAATTACTTATCCAGCCCCAGCATTTT.